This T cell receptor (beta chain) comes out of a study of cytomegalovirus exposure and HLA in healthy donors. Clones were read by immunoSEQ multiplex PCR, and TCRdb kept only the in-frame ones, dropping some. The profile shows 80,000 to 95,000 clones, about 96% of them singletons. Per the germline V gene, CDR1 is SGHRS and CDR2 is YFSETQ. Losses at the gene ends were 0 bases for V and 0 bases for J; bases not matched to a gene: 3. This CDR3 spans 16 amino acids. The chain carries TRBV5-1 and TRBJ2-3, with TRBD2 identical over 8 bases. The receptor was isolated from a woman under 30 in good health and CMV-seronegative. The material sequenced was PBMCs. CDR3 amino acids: CASSLGPSGSTDTQYF. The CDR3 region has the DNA TGCGCCAGCAGCTTGGGTCCTAGCGGGAGCACAGATACGCAGTATTTT.